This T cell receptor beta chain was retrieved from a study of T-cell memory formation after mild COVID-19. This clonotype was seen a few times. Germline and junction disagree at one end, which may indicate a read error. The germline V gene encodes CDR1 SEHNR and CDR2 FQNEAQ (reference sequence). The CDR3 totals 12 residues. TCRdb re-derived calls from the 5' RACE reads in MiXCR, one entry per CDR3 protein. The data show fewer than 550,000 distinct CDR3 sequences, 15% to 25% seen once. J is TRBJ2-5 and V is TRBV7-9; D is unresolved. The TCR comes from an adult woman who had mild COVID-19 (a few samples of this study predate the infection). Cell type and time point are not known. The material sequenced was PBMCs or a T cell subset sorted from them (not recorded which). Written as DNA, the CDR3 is TGTGCCAGCAGCCCCAAATCCGGGCAGTCCGACTTC. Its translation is CASSPKSGQSDF. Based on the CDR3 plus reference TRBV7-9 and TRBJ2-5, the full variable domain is DTGVSQNPRHKITKRGQNVTFRCDPISEHNRLYWYRQTLGQGPEFLTYFQNEAQLEKSRLLSDRFSAERPKGSFSTLEIQRTEQGDSAMYLCASSPKSGQSDFGPGTRLLVL.